The rows below give T cell receptor beta chains drawn from one sample of a study of cytomegalovirus exposure and HLA in healthy donors. The table came from immunoSEQ multiplex PCR; TCRdb's copy has only in-frame clones and leaves some out. The data show approximately 81,000 clones, 90% to 95% seen once. Material for sequencing was PBMCs. The receptors here all came from a man aged 18-30 years in good health and CMV-seronegative. CDR3s include the opening cysteine and the closing phenylalanine or tryptophan. A D gene is named only where the DNA matches it firmly. Clone size is given for some rows only: seen once, a few or many times, or a class if the clone is expanded.

v_call: TRBV19; d_call: NA; j_call: TRBJ2-5; clone_size: once; cdr3_nt: TGTGCCAGCTTCGGGGTTGGGCAAGAGACCCAGTACTTC; cdr3_aa: CASFGVGQETQYF
v_call: TRBV11-2; d_call: NA; j_call: TRBJ2-7; clone_size: NA; cdr3_nt: TGTGCCAGCAGCTTAGGGACAGTGCGAGAGCAGTACTTC; cdr3_aa: CASSLGTVREQYF
v_call: TRBV18; d_call: NA; j_call: TRBJ2-7; clone_size: once; cdr3_nt: TGTGCCAACCGCCGAGTTTACGAGCAGTACTTC; cdr3_aa: CANRRVYEQYF
v_call: TRBV5-6; d_call: TRBD1; j_call: TRBJ1-2; clone_size: NA; cdr3_nt: TGTGCCAGCAGCTTAGACAGGGGTCATGGCTACACCTTC; cdr3_aa: CASSLDRGHGYTF
v_call: TRBV5-4; d_call: TRBD2; j_call: TRBJ2-5; clone_size: NA; cdr3_nt: TGTGCCAGCAGCTTGGTTTACCGGGAGGGCCCTCCCCCCTTGAAAGAGACCCAGTACTTC; cdr3_aa: CASSLVYREGPPPLKETQYF
v_call: TRBV5-4; d_call: NA; j_call: TRBJ2-2; clone_size: NA; cdr3_nt: TGTGCCAGCAGCTTATCTGGGAGCACCGGGGAGCTGTTTTTT; cdr3_aa: CASSLSGSTGELFF
v_call: TRBV5-1; d_call: NA; j_call: TRBJ1-2; clone_size: NA; cdr3_nt: TGCGCCAGCAGCTCCGTTAGTCGAGCTAACTATGGCTACACCTTC; cdr3_aa: CASSSVSRANYGYTF
v_call: TRBV27; d_call: TRBD1; j_call: TRBJ2-7; clone_size: NA; cdr3_nt: TGTGCCAGCAGTTTCCGGACAGGTTCCTACGAGCAGTACTTC; cdr3_aa: CASSFRTGSYEQYF
v_call: TRBV30; d_call: NA; j_call: TRBJ2-7; clone_size: NA; cdr3_nt: TGTGCCTGGGGGCCCGCCTTCTCGCGCCGTCAGCAGTACTTC; cdr3_aa: CAWGPAFSRRQQYF
v_call: TRBV7-2; d_call: TRBD2; j_call: TRBJ2-7; clone_size: once; cdr3_nt: TGTGCCAGCAGCTTAACAGAAGCGGGAGGCTACGAGCAGTACTTC; cdr3_aa: CASSLTEAGGYEQYF
v_call: TRBV5-6; d_call: TRBD2; j_call: TRBJ2-7; clone_size: NA; cdr3_nt: TGTGCCAGCAGCTTGGAAGGCGGGAGGGTTTTGAACGAGCAGTACTTC; cdr3_aa: CASSLEGGRVLNEQYF
v_call: TRBV7-9; d_call: TRBD2; j_call: TRBJ2-3; clone_size: NA; cdr3_nt: TGTGCCAGCAGTTATCCTAGCGGGGGGGCCACAGATACGCAGTATTTT; cdr3_aa: CASSYPSGGATDTQYF
v_call: TRBV27; d_call: TRBD1; j_call: TRBJ2-1; clone_size: NA; cdr3_nt: TGTGCCAGCAGACCCCCCGACAGGGCGAGTGCCTACAATGAGCAGTTCTTC; cdr3_aa: CASRPPDRASAYNEQFF
v_call: TRBV2; d_call: NA; j_call: TRBJ2-5; clone_size: NA; cdr3_nt: TGTGCCAGCAAGGGGTGGACATTAGAGACCCAGTACTTC; cdr3_aa: CASKGWTLETQYF
v_call: TRBV6-4; d_call: TRBD1; j_call: TRBJ2-3; clone_size: NA; cdr3_nt: TGTGCCAGCAGCACGACAGGGCAGGCAGATACGCAGTATTTT; cdr3_aa: CASSTTGQADTQYF
v_call: TRBV12-5; d_call: NA; j_call: TRBJ2-7; clone_size: once; cdr3_nt: TGTGCTAGTACGTATCCGGCTAGGGGTGGCTACGAGCAGTACTTC; cdr3_aa: CASTYPARGGYEQYF
v_call: TRBV19; d_call: TRBD2; j_call: TRBJ2-1; clone_size: NA; cdr3_nt: TGTGCCAGTAGTATAGCGGGGGGGCCTGATGAGCAGTTCTTC; cdr3_aa: CASSIAGGPDEQFF
v_call: TRBV5-1; d_call: TRBD1; j_call: TRBJ1-5; clone_size: NA; cdr3_nt: TGCGCCAGCAGCCTCTCCCCGACAGGGAAGGAGCCCCAGCATTTT; cdr3_aa: CASSLSPTGKEPQHF
v_call: TRBV18; d_call: NA; j_call: TRBJ1-2; clone_size: NA; cdr3_nt: TGTGCCAGCTCCCCCATCCCACTCCAGGCAGGTGGAGGCTACACCTTC; cdr3_aa: CASSPIPLQAGGGYTF
v_call: TRBV6-5; d_call: TRBD2; j_call: TRBJ2-1; clone_size: NA; cdr3_nt: TGTGCCAGCAGTTACTCGAATGAAAGGCTAGCGGGATTGTTCTTC; cdr3_aa: CASSYSNERLAGLFF
v_call: TRBV7-2; d_call: TRBD1; j_call: TRBJ1-2; clone_size: NA; cdr3_nt: TGTGCCAGCAGCCTCAGGCAGGCAGGGGGCGGCGGCTACACCTTC; cdr3_aa: CASSLRQAGGGGYTF
v_call: TRBV19; d_call: TRBD2; j_call: TRBJ2-7; clone_size: NA; cdr3_nt: TGTGCCAGTAGTCCTCGGACTAGCGGGAGCTACGAGCAGTACTTC; cdr3_aa: CASSPRTSGSYEQYF
v_call: TRBV6-5; d_call: NA; j_call: TRBJ1-2; clone_size: NA; cdr3_nt: TGTGCCAGCAGTTATGCGGGGCTGGGCTATGGCTACACCTTC; cdr3_aa: CASSYAGLGYGYTF
v_call: TRBV28; d_call: NA; j_call: TRBJ1-3; clone_size: NA; cdr3_nt: TGTGCCAGCAGTTTCCACAGCTCTGGAAACACCATATATTTT; cdr3_aa: CASSFHSSGNTIYF
v_call: TRBV7-9; d_call: NA; j_call: TRBJ1-5; clone_size: NA; cdr3_nt: TGTGCCAGCAGCTCACAGGGACAAGATCAGCCCCAGCATTTT; cdr3_aa: CASSSQGQDQPQHF
v_call: TRBV5-1; d_call: TRBD2; j_call: TRBJ2-7; clone_size: NA; cdr3_nt: TGCGCCAGCAGCTTGGAGGGACTAGCGGGAGTTAACGAGCAGTACTTC; cdr3_aa: CASSLEGLAGVNEQYF
v_call: TRBV6-4; d_call: TRBD2; j_call: TRBJ2-1; clone_size: NA; cdr3_nt: TGTGCCAGCAGTGAAAATCCGGGACTAGCGGGAGTTGAGCAGTTCTTC; cdr3_aa: CASSENPGLAGVEQFF
v_call: TRBV6-6; d_call: NA; j_call: TRBJ1-2; clone_size: NA; cdr3_nt: TGTGCCAGCAGCAATCGTCAGGTTAACTATGGCTACACCTTC; cdr3_aa: CASSNRQVNYGYTF
v_call: TRBV28; d_call: NA; j_call: TRBJ2-5; clone_size: NA; cdr3_nt: TGTGCCAGCAGTCCTCCTTCTACGGAGACCCAGTACTTC; cdr3_aa: CASSPPSTETQYF
v_call: TRBV27; d_call: NA; j_call: TRBJ2-7; clone_size: NA; cdr3_nt: TGTGCCAGCACCCCTCAGTTCGGGAGCGGCTACGAGCAGTACTTC; cdr3_aa: CASTPQFGSGYEQYF
v_call: TRBV30; d_call: NA; j_call: TRBJ1-1; clone_size: NA; cdr3_nt: TGTGCCTGGAGTCAGGAGGGGACTGAAGCTTTCTTT; cdr3_aa: CAWSQEGTEAFF
v_call: TRBV30; d_call: NA; j_call: TRBJ1-6; clone_size: NA; cdr3_nt: TGTGCCTGGAGCCTCAAGGATGGGCGGGGGATTTCCCTCCACTTT; cdr3_aa: CAWSLKDGRGISLHF
v_call: TRBV19; d_call: NA; j_call: TRBJ2-2; clone_size: NA; cdr3_nt: TGTGCCAGTAGTATATGGTCGGGAGGGGAGCTGTTTTTT; cdr3_aa: CASSIWSGGELFF
v_call: TRBV18; d_call: TRBD2; j_call: TRBJ2-3; clone_size: NA; cdr3_nt: TGTGCCAGCTCACCACGAGGCGGGGGGGCCGATACGCAGTATTTT; cdr3_aa: CASSPRGGGADTQYF
v_call: TRBV6-4; d_call: TRBD2; j_call: TRBJ2-3; clone_size: NA; cdr3_nt: TGTGCCAGCAGTGGATTAGCGGGAGGAGTGGATACGCAGTATTTT; cdr3_aa: CASSGLAGGVDTQYF
v_call: TRBV13; d_call: NA; j_call: TRBJ2-7; clone_size: NA; cdr3_nt: TGTGCCAGCAGCCAAGTCAACAGTTACGAATACGAGCAGTACTTC; cdr3_aa: CASSQVNSYEYEQYF
v_call: TRBV28; d_call: NA; j_call: TRBJ2-1; clone_size: NA; cdr3_nt: TGTGCCAGCACTCGAGGGCCCCATGAGCAGTTCTTC; cdr3_aa: CASTRGPHEQFF
v_call: TRBV11-2; d_call: NA; j_call: TRBJ2-7; clone_size: NA; cdr3_nt: TGTGCCAGCAGCTTAGGGCCAGACTACGAGCAGTACTTC; cdr3_aa: CASSLGPDYEQYF
v_call: TRBV7-9; d_call: NA; j_call: TRBJ2-2; clone_size: once; cdr3_nt: TGTGCCAGCAGCTTAGTTCGGCCGGGACAGAACACCGGGGAGCTGTTTTTT; cdr3_aa: CASSLVRPGQNTGELFF
v_call: TRBV7-6; d_call: NA; j_call: TRBJ2-5; clone_size: NA; cdr3_nt: TGTGCCAGCAGCTTAGCGCCGAGAGGGTCAGAGACCCAGTACTTC; cdr3_aa: CASSLAPRGSETQYF
v_call: TRBV25-1; d_call: TRBD2; j_call: TRBJ2-1; clone_size: NA; cdr3_nt: TGTGCCAGCAATCCAGCGGGGCTCTACAATGAGCAGTTCTTC; cdr3_aa: CASNPAGLYNEQFF
v_call: TRBV30; d_call: TRBD1; j_call: TRBJ1-1; clone_size: NA; cdr3_nt: TGTGCCTGGAGTTTAACAGGGGGCTCTTCGGCTTTCTTT; cdr3_aa: CAWSLTGGSSAFF
v_call: TRBV7-9; d_call: NA; j_call: TRBJ1-1; clone_size: NA; cdr3_nt: TGTGCCAGCAACAGGCTGACAGACTTGAACACTGAAGCTTTCTTT; cdr3_aa: CASNRLTDLNTEAFF
v_call: TRBV27; d_call: TRBD1; j_call: TRBJ2-7; clone_size: NA; cdr3_nt: TGTGCCAGCAGCTCGGGACAGTCCTACGAGCAGTACTTC; cdr3_aa: CASSSGQSYEQYF
v_call: TRBV12-5; d_call: NA; j_call: TRBJ2-5; clone_size: NA; cdr3_nt: TGTGCTAGTGGTTTGGTATTAGGAGGGGGCAGGGAGACCCAGTACTTC; cdr3_aa: CASGLVLGGGRETQYF
v_call: TRBV6-6; d_call: TRBD1; j_call: TRBJ2-2; clone_size: NA; cdr3_nt: TGTGCCAGCAGTTACCGGGACAGGGCCCCCGGGGAGCTGTTTTTT; cdr3_aa: CASSYRDRAPGELFF
v_call: TRBV10-2; d_call: TRBD1; j_call: TRBJ2-7; clone_size: NA; cdr3_nt: TGCGCCAGCAGTGGGACAGGGGGGTACGAGCAGTACTTC; cdr3_aa: CASSGTGGYEQYF
v_call: TRBV4-2; d_call: TRBD1; j_call: TRBJ2-3; clone_size: NA; cdr3_nt: TGTGCCAGCAGCCAAGATAGAGAGACAGGGGTCACAGATACGCAGTATTTT; cdr3_aa: CASSQDRETGVTDTQYF
v_call: TRBV6-6; d_call: NA; j_call: TRBJ1-4; clone_size: NA; cdr3_nt: TGTGCCAGCACTCCTGAGGCCATAAGTGAAAAACTGTTTTTT; cdr3_aa: CASTPEAISEKLFF
v_call: TRBV6-8; d_call: NA; j_call: TRBJ1-1; clone_size: few; cdr3_nt: TGTGCCAGCAGTCCGCAGGGGCTGGGGAACACTGAAGCTTTCTTT; cdr3_aa: CASSPQGLGNTEAFF
v_call: TRBV27; d_call: NA; j_call: TRBJ1-2; clone_size: once; cdr3_nt: TGTGCCAGCAGTTTATCCCCTGACAATCTTGGCTACACCTTC; cdr3_aa: CASSLSPDNLGYTF
v_call: TRBV25-1; d_call: NA; j_call: TRBJ2-3; clone_size: NA; cdr3_nt: TGTGCCAGCAGTGAATCAGGCACAGATACGCAGTATTTT; cdr3_aa: CASSESGTDTQYF
v_call: TRBV6-5; d_call: NA; j_call: TRBJ1-5; clone_size: NA; cdr3_nt: TGTGCCAGCAGTTACTCTGAAGAGCAGCCCCAGCATTTT; cdr3_aa: CASSYSEEQPQHF
v_call: TRBV27; d_call: NA; j_call: TRBJ2-1; clone_size: NA; cdr3_nt: TGTGCCAGCAGCCTAGGCCTGGGCCAGTCGAGGGATGAGCAGTTCTTC; cdr3_aa: CASSLGLGQSRDEQFF
v_call: TRBV19; d_call: TRBD1; j_call: TRBJ2-7; clone_size: NA; cdr3_nt: TGTGCCAGTAGTGCCGACAGGGGAAGGTACGAGCAGTACTTC; cdr3_aa: CASSADRGRYEQYF
v_call: TRBV29-1; d_call: NA; j_call: TRBJ2-5; clone_size: once; cdr3_nt: TGCAGCGTTGAACGTACGGGAAGTGGTGGGCAAGAGACCCAGTACTTC; cdr3_aa: CSVERTGSGGQETQYF
v_call: TRBV7-8; d_call: TRBD1; j_call: TRBJ1-1; clone_size: NA; cdr3_nt: TGTGCCAGCAGTCAAACAGGGGTTCGCACTGAAGCTTTCTTT; cdr3_aa: CASSQTGVRTEAFF